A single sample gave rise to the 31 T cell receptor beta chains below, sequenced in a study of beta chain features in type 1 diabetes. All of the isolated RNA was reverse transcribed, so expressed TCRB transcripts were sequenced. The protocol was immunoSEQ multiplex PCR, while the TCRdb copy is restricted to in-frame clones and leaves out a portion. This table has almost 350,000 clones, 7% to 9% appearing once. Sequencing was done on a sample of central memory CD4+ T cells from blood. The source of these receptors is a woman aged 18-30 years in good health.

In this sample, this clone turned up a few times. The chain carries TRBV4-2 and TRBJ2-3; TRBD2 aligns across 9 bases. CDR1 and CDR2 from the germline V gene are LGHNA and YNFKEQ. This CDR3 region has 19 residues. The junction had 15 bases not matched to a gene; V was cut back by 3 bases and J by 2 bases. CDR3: CASSQAQGGLAWATDTQYF. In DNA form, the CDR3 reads TGTGCCAGCAGCCAGGCCCAGGGGGGACTAGCTTGGGCCACAGATACGCAGTATTTT.

This chain's CDR3 is CASSSVGSVVINEQFF. In DNA form, the CDR3 reads TGTGCCAGCAGCTCGGTCGGAAGCGTGGTGATCAATGAGCAGTTCTTC. The chain has TRBV5-8 and TRBJ2-1, with D unclear. CDR3 length equals 16 residues. Germline loops: CDR1 SGHTS, CDR2 YDEGEE. V lost 3 bases to trimming and J lost 6 bases, with 19 bases between them.

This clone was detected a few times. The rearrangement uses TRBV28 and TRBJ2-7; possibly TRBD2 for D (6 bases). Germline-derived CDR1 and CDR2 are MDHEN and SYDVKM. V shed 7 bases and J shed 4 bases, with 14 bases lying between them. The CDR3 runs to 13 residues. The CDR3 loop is CASNGEGRYEQYF. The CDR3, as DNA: TGTGCCAGCAATGGCGAAGGGAGGTACGAGCAGTACTTC.

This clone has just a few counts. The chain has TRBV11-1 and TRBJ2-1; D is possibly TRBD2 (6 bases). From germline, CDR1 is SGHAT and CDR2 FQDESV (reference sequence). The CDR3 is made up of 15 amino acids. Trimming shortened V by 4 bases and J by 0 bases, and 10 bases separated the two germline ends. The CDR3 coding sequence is TGTGCCAGCAGCTCCAGGGACTCCTCCTACAATGAGCAGTTCTTC. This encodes CASSSRDSSYNEQFF.

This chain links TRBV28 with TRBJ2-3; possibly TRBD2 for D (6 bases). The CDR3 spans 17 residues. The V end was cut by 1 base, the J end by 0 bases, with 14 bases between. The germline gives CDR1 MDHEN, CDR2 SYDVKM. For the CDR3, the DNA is TGTGCCAGCAGTTTATACGGGAGTTTGATAAGCACAGATACGCAGTATTTT. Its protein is CASSLYGSLISTDTQYF.

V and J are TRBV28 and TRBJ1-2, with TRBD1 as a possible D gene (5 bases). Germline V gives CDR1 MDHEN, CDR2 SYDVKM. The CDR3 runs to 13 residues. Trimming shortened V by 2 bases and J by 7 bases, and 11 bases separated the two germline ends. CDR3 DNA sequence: TGTGCCAGCAGTTTAGGCCTCGGGGCTGGCTACACCTTC. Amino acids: CASSLGLGAGYTF.

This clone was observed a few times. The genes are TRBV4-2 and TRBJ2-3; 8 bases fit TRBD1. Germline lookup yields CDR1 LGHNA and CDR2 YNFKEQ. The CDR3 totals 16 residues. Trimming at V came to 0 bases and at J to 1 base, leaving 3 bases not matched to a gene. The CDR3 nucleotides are TGTGCCAGCAGCCAAGATTTACAGGGGGGCACAGATACGCAGTATTTT. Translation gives CASSQDLQGGTDTQYF.

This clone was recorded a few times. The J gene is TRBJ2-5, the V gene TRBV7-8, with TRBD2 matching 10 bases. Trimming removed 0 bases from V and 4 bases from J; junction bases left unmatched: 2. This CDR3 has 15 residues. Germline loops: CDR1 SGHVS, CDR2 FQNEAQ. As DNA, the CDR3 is TGTGCCAGCAGCTTAGCTGGACTAGCGGTAGAGACCCAGTACTTC. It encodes CASSLAGLAVETQYF.

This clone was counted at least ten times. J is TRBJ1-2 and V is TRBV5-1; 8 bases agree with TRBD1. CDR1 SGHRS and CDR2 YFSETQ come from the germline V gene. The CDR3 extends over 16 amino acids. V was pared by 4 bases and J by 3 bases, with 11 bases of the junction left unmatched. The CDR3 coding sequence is TGCGCCAGCAGCCCCACTTCCGGGACAGGTTACTATGGCTACACCTTC. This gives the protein CASSPTSGTGYYGYTF.

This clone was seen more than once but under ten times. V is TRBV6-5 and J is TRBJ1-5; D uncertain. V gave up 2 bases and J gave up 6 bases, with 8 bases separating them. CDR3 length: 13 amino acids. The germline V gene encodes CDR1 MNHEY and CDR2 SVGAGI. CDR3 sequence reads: CASSYDPSQPQHF. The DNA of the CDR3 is TGTGCCAGCAGTTACGATCCCAGTCAGCCCCAGCATTTT.

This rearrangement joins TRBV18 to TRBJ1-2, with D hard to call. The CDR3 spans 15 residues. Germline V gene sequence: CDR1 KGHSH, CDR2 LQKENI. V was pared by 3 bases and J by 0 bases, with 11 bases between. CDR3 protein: CASSPTSKTNYGYTF. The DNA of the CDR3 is TGTGCCAGCTCACCCACGAGCAAGACTAACTATGGCTACACCTTC. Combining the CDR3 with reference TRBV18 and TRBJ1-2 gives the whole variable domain NAGVMQNPRHLVRRRGQEARLRCSPMKGHSHVYWYRQLPEEGLKFMVYLQKENIIDESGMPKERFSAEFPKEGPSILRIQQVVRGDSAAYFCASSPTSKTNYGYTFGSGTRLTVV.

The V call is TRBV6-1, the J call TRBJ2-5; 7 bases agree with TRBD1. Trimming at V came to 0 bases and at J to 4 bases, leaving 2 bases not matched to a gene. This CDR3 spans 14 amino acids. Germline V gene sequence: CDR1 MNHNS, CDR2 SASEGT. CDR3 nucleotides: TGTGCCAGCAGTGAAGCTGCAGGGGGAGAGACCCAGTACTTC. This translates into CASSEAAGGETQYF.

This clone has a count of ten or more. This CDR3 reads CAISDHSGTETQYF. In DNA, the CDR3 is TGTGCCATCAGTGACCATAGCGGGACCGAGACCCAGTACTTC. V usage is TRBV10-3 and J usage is TRBJ2-5, with TRBD2 matching 8 bases. J lost 5 bases, V lost 3 bases, and 5 bases had no gene match. This CDR3 spans 14 amino acids. From germline, CDR1 is ENHRY and CDR2 SYGVKD.

The CDR3 region is CASSPGTSGLLYYEQYF. CDR3 nucleotides: TGTGCCAGCAGCCCCGGGACTAGCGGGTTACTTTACTACGAGCAGTACTTC. The V call is TRBV7-9, the J call TRBJ2-7; 12 bases agree with TRBD2. Germline V gene data show CDR1 as SEHNR and CDR2 as FQNEAQ (reference sequence). The CDR3 contains 17 residues. Trimming cost V 5 bases and J 3 bases; bases outside gene matches: 11.

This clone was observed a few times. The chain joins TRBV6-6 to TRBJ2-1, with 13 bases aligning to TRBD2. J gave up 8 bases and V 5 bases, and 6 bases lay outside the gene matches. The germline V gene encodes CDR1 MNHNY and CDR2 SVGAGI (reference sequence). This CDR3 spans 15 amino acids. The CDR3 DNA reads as TGTGCCAGCAGTGACGGGACTAGCGGGAAATATGAGCAGTTCTTC. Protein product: CASSDGTSGKYEQFF.

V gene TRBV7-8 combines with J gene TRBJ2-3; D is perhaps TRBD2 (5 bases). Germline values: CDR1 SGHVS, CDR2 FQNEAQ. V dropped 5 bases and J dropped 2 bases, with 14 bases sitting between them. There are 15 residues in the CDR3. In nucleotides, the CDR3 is TGTGCCAGCAGCAAATGGGAGATTTCCACAGATACGCAGTATTTT. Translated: CASSKWEISTDTQYF.

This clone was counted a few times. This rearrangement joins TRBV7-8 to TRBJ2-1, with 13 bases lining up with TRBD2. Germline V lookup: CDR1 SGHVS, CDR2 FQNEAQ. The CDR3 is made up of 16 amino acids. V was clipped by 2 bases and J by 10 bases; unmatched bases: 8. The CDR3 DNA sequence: TGTGCCAGCAGCTTAAGAACTAGCGGGGGGGCTGGGGAGCAGTTCTTC. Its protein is CASSLRTSGGAGEQFF.

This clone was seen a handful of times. The DNA of the CDR3 is TGTGCCAGCAGCCAAGATTTAGGAACCCCTATCATCTCCTACGAGCAGTACTTC. The encoded protein is CASSQDLGTPIISYEQYF. The gene calls are TRBV4-2 and TRBJ2-7; no definite D call. The V end lost 0 bases, the J end lost 0 bases, and 18 bases lay between the germline ends. Germline V gives CDR1 LGHNA, CDR2 YNFKEQ. The CDR3 is 18 amino acids.

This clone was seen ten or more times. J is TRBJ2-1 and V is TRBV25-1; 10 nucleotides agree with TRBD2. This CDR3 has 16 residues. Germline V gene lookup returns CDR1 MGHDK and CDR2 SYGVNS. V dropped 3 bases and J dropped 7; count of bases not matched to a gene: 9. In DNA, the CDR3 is TGTGCCAGCAGTGACTGGGCTAGCGGGAGTGGAAATGAGCAGTTCTTC. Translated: CASSDWASGSGNEQFF.

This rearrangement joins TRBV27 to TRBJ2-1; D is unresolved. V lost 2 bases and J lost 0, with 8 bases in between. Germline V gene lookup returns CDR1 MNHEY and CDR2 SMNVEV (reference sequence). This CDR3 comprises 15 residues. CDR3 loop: CASSLQVGSYNEQFF. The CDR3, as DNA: TGTGCCAGCAGTTTACAGGTTGGCTCCTACAATGAGCAGTTCTTC.

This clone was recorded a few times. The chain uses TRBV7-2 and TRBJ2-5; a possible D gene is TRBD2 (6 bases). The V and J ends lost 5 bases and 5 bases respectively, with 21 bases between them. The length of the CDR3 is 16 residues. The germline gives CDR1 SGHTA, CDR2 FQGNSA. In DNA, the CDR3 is TGTGCCAGCAGCCGAGCCTCAGCGAGAAGCGGGGAGACCCAGTACTTC. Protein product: CASSRASARSGETQYF.

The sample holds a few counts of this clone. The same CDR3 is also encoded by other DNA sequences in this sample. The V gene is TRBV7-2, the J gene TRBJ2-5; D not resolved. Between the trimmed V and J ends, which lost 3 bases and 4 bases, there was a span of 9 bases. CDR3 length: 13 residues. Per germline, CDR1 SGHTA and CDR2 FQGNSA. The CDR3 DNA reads TGTGCCAGCAGCTTGTCGCTAGGAGAGACCCAGTACTTC. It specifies CASSLSLGETQYF.

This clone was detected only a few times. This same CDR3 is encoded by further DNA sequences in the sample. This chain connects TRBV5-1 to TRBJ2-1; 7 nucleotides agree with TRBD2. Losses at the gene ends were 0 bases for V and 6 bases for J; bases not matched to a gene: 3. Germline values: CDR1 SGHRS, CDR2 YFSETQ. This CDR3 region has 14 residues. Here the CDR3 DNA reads TGCGCCAGCAGCTTGGGGGCTAGCGGCAATGAGCAGTTCTTC. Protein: CASSLGASGNEQFF.

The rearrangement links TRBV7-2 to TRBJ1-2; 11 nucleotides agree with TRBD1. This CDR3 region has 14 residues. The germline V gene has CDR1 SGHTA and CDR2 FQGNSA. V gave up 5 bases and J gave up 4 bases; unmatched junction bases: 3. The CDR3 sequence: CASSPGQGGYGYTF. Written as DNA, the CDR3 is TGTGCCAGCAGCCCGGGACAGGGGGGCTATGGCTACACCTTC.

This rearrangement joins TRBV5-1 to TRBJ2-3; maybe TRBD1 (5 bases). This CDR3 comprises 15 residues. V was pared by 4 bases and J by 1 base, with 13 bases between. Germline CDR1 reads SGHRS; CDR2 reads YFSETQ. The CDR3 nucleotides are TGCGCCAGCAGCCTAACCCTGACAGGCACAGATACGCAGTATTTT. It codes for CASSLTLTGTDTQYF.

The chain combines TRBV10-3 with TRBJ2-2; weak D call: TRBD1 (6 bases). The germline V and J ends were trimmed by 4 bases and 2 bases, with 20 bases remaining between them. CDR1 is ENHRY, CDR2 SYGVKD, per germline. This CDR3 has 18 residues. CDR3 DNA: TGTGCCATCAGTGTTTCCCCATCAGGGGCGACCAACACCGGGGAGCTGTTTTTT. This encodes CAISVSPSGATNTGELFF.

Written as DNA, the CDR3 is TGTGCCAGCAGCTCCGGGAGGGCCAGTGAGCAGTTCTTC. This gives the protein CASSSGRASEQFF. The rearrangement joins TRBV5-4 to TRBJ2-1; TRBD2 matches 8 bases. Germline V gene sequence: CDR1 SGHNT, CDR2 YYREEE (reference sequence). The CDR3 consists of 13 residues. Losses at the gene ends were 3 bases for V and 9 bases for J; bases not matched to a gene: 5.

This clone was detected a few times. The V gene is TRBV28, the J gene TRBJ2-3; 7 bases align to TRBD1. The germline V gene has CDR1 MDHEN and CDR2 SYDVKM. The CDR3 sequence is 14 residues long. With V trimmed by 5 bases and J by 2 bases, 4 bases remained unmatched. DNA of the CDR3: TGTGCCAGCAGTAAGGGACAGTACACAGATACGCAGTATTTT. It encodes CASSKGQYTDTQYF.

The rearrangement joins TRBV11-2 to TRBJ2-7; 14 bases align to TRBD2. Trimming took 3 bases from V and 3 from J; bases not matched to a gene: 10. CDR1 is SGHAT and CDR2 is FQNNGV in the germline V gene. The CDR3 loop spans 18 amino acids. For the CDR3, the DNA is TGTGCCAGCAGCTTCCCGAGACTAGCGGGAGGGCGCCTCTACGAGCAGTACTTC. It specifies CASSFPRLAGGRLYEQYF. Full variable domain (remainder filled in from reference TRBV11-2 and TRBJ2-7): EAGVAQSPRYKIIEKRQSVAFWCNPISGHATLYWYQQILGQGPKLLIQFQNNGVVDDSQLPKDRFSAERLKGVDSTLKIQPAKLEDSAVYLCASSFPRLAGGRLYEQYFGPGTRLTVT.

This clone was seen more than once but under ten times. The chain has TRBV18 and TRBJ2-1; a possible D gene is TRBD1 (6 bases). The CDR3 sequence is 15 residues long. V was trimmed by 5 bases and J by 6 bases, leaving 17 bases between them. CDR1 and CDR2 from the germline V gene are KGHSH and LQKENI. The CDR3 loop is CASSSGTPGANEQFF. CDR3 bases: TGTGCCAGCTCATCCGGGACACCAGGGGCCAATGAGCAGTTCTTC.

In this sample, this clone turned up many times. CDR3 sequence reads: CASSRAGRQSYEQYF. CDR3 in DNA: TGTGCCAGTAGTCGGGCGGGACGTCAGTCCTACGAGCAGTACTTC. This rearrangement joins TRBV19 to TRBJ2-7; tentatively, D is TRBD2 (6 bases). Germline V gives CDR1 LNHDA, CDR2 SQIVND (reference sequence). CDR3 length: 15 residues. V was pared by 5 bases and J by 1 base, with 15 bases between. Looking up the rest from reference TRBV19 and TRBJ2-7 gives the full variable domain: DGGITQSPKYLFRKEGQNVTLSCEQNLNHDAMYWYRQDPGQGLRLIYYSQIVNDFQKGDIAEGYSVSREKKESFPLTVTSAQKNPTAFYLCASSRAGRQSYEQYFGPGTRLTVT.